This entry lists 10 T cell receptor beta chains sequenced from one sample in a study of T cell changes during pregnancy in multiple sclerosis. Libraries were prepared by immunoSEQ multiplex PCR; TCRdb keeps only in-frame clonotypes and omits some of them. The sample comprises about 87,000 clones, over 85% of which are singletons, and around 1.4% rests with the top ten. The sequencing used peripheral blood, collected in the third trimester of pregnancy. All receptors come from a female donor in good health, enrolled as a control in a pregnancy study.

In the case of this clone: A read error may produce the germline difference seen at one junction end. The chain is built from TRBV7-7 and TRBJ2-3; D possibly corresponds to TRBD2 (6 bases). The CDR3 spans 15 residues. Germline V gene sequence: CDR1 SSHAT, CDR2 FNYEAQ (reference sequence). In DNA, the CDR3 is TGTGCTAGCAGCTTAACCCCGGGAGACACAGATACGCAGTATTTT. It encodes CASSLTPGDTDTQYF.

The gene calls are TRBV5-1 and TRBJ2-3; D remains ambiguous. The CDR3 length is 13 residues. Germline CDR1 is SGHRS and CDR2 is YFSETQ. V was cut by 1 base and J by 1 base, with 4 bases left in between. CDR3 nucleotides: TGCGCCAGCAGCTTGTATGGCACAGATACGCAGTATTTT. It specifies CASSLYGTDTQYF.

This clone was seen once. V is TRBV5-1 and J is TRBJ2-1, with TRBD2 identical over 10 bases. Germline V lookup: CDR1 SGHRS, CDR2 YFSETQ. The V and J ends lost 2 bases and 6 bases, in that order; junction bases with no gene match: 5. This CDR3 has 15 residues. CDR3 in DNA: TGCGCCAGCAGCTTAGCGGGAGGGCCGGGCAATGAGCAGTTCTTC. This codes for CASSLAGGPGNEQFF.

In its sample, this clone was seen a few times. The CDR3 DNA is TGTGCCAGCAGCGTAGGCCGACAGGTTTACGAGCAGTACTTC. Translation gives CASSVGRQVYEQYF. The V call is TRBV11-2, the J call TRBJ2-7; a possible D gene is TRBD1 (6 bases). This CDR3 has 14 amino acids. Germline CDR1 and CDR2: SGHAT and FQNNGV. V dropped 5 bases and J dropped 4 bases, with 15 bases sitting between them.

The rearrangement links TRBV5-6 to TRBJ1-5; the D is unclear. This CDR3 spans 13 amino acids. Germline-derived CDR1 and CDR2 are SGHDT and YYEEEE. The ends were cut back, 2 bases at V and 4 bases at J, with 7 bases in the middle. In DNA, the CDR3 is TGTGCCAGCAGCTTTGATCGGAATCAGCCCCAGCATTTT. Its translation: CASSFDRNQPQHF.

The chain carries TRBV5-1 and TRBJ2-5, with 8 bases aligning to TRBD2. This CDR3 has 15 amino acids. The J segment lost 6 bases and the V segment lost 3 bases, leaving 10 bases of the junction unmatched. Germline assignment: CDR1 SGHRS and CDR2 YFSETQ. CDR3 bases: TGCGCCAGCAGCTCCCGGACGGGAGGGCCAAAGACCCAGTACTTC. Translation: CASSSRTGGPKTQYF.

CDR3 sequence reads: CASSLRDRGNTIYF. CDR3 DNA sequence: TGCGCCAGCAGCCTACGGGACAGAGGAAACACCATATATTTT. The genes are TRBV4-1 and TRBJ1-3, with 7 bases identical to TRBD1. Germline V gene data show CDR1 as MGHRA and CDR2 as YSYEKL. The junction had 4 bases not matched to a gene; V was cut back by 4 bases and J by 4 bases. The CDR3 loop spans 14 amino acids.

V gene TRBV4-1 combines with J gene TRBJ2-3, with D maybe TRBD2 (6 bases). The CDR3 has 14 residues. V dropped 0 bases and J dropped 4 bases, with 8 bases sitting between them. Germline-derived CDR1 and CDR2 are MGHRA and YSYEKL. The DNA for the CDR3 is TGCGCCAGCAGCCAAGAGCGACTAGCAGATACGCAGTATTTT. Amino acid sequence: CASSQERLADTQYF.

The chain links TRBV5-6 to TRBJ2-7; D is undetermined. The CDR3 is 11 residues long. Germline V gives CDR1 SGHDT, CDR2 YYEEEE. Deletions cut 4 bases from V and 6 bases from J, with 8 bases between. CDR3 sequence (DNA): TGTGCCAGCAGCAATCAGTCCGAGCAGTACTTC. Amino acid sequence: CASSNQSEQYF.

The chain couples TRBV30 to TRBJ2-1; 7 positions agree with TRBD2. J was trimmed by 7 bases and V by 1 base; bases with no gene match: 7. The CDR3 extends over 14 amino acids. From germline, CDR1 is GTSNPN and CDR2 SVGIG (reference sequence). The CDR3 spells CAWSATGGGNEQFF. The CDR3 DNA follows: TGTGCCTGGAGTGCCACTGGGGGGGGGAATGAGCAGTTCTTC.